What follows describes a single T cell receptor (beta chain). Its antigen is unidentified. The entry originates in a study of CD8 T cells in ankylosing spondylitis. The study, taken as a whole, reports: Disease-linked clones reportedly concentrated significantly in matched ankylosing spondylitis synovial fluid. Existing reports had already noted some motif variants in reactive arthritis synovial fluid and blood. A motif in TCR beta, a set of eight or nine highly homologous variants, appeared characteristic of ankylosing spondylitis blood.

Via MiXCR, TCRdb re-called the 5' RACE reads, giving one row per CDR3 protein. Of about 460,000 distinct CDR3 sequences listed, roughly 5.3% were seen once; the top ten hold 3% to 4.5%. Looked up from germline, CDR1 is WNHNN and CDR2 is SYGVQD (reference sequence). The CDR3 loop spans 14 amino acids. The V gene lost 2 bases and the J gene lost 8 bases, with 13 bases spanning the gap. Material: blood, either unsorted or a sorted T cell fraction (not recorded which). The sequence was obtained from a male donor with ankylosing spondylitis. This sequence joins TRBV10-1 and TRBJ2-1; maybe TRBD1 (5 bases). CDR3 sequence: CASSERRARDEQFF. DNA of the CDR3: TGCGCCAGCAGTGAGCGCAGGGCACGGGATGAGCAGTTCTTC.